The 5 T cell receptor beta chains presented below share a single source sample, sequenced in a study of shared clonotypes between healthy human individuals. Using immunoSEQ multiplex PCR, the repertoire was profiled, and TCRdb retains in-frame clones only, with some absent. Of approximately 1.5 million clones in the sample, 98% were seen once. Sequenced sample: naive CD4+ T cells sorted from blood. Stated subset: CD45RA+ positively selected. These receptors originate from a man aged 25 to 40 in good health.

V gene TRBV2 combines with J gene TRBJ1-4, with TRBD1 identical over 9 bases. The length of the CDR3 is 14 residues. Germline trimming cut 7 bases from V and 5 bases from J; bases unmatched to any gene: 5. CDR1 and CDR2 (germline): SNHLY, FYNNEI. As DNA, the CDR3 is TGTGCCAGCATACAGGGGGCCACGAATGAAAAACTGTTTTTT. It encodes CASIQGATNEKLFF.

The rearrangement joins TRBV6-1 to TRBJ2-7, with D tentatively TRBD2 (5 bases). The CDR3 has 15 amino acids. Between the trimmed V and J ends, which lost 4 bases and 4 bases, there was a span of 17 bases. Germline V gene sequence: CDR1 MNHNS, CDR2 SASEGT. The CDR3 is CASSGRWLLDYEQYF. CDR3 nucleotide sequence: TGTGCCAGCAGTGGGAGGTGGCTCCTTGATTACGAGCAGTACTTC.

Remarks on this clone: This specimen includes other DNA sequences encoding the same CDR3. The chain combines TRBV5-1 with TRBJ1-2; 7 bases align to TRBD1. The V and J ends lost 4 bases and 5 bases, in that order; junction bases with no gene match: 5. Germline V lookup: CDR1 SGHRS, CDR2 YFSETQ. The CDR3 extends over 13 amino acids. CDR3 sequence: CASSPGTEYGYTF. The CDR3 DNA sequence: TGCGCCAGCAGCCCCGGGACAGAGTATGGCTACACCTTC.

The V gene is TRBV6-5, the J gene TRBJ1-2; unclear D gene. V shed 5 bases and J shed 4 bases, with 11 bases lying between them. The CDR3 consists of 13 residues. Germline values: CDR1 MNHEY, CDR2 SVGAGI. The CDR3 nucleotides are TGTGCCAGCAGTCAAAGTCGGGTCTATGGCTACACCTTC. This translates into CASSQSRVYGYTF.

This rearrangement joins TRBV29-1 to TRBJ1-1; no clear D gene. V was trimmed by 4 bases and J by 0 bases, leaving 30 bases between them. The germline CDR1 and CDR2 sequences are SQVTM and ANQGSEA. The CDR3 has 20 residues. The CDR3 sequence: CSVGNPHSTPGREVNTEAFF. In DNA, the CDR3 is TGCAGCGTTGGTAACCCCCATTCCACCCCTGGACGGGAAGTGAACACTGAAGCTTTCTTT.